Following are 4 T cell receptor beta chains from one sample sequenced in a study of CD8 T cells in Susac syndrome (dated by TCRdb to between 2019 and 2020). Preparation of the library involved the immunoSEQ multiplex PCR assay. RNA was extracted using the RNeasy kit, and roughly 0.5 to 1 microgram was reverse transcribed with random hexamers. TCRdb reprocessed the public reads (quality trimming at Q25 with fastp, clone calling with MiXCR) and kept in-frame beta chains. Rows with one shared CDR3 protein collapse into an entry with the most common genes and DNA. This sample gives 200,000 to 300,000 distinct CDR3 sequences in total; roughly 93% of them show up just once. The top ten clones comprise 0.055% to 0.075% of the sample. Sequenced input: CD4+ T cells from PBMCs. The receptors originated from a human donor with multiple sclerosis.

The CDR3 region has the DNA TGTGCCAGCAGCTTTGGTTGGAGAATTACCCCGACCATGAACACTGAAGCTTTCTTT. Translating gives CASSFGWRITPTMNTEAFF. The V gene is TRBV7-9, the J gene TRBJ1-1; D is unclear. The V end lost 3 bases, the J end lost 0 bases, and 23 bases lay between the germline ends. The CDR3 contains 19 residues. CDR1 and CDR2 from the germline V gene are SEHNR and FQNEAQ (reference sequence).

The chain joins TRBV29-1 to TRBJ2-5, with TRBD2 matching over 8 bases. Germline loops: CDR1 SQVTM, CDR2 ANQGSEA. The junction had 2 bases not matched to a gene; V was cut back by 6 bases and J by 2 bases. The CDR3 is 12 amino acids. For the CDR3, the DNA is TGCAGCGTCTCGGGGGGGCAAGAGACCCAGTACTTC. It codes for CSVSGGQETQYF.

The V and J genes are TRBV5-1 and TRBJ2-7; 12 bases fit TRBD1. Trimming removed 4 bases from V and 5 bases from J; junction bases left unmatched: 4. The CDR3 has 14 amino acids. Germline CDR1 reads SGHRS; CDR2 reads YFSETQ. The CDR3 loop reads CASSGTGGMNEQYF. CDR3 DNA: TGCGCCAGCAGCGGGACAGGGGGCATGAACGAGCAGTACTTC.

This clonotype came up once. The chain is built from TRBV29-1 and TRBJ2-3, with 8 bases matching TRBD1. The V gene end was trimmed by 4 bases and the J gene end by 0 bases; junction bases not matched to a gene: 0. Germline CDR1 and CDR2: SQVTM and ANQGSEA. This CDR3 has 13 amino acids. The CDR3 nucleotides are TGCAGCGTTGGGGACAGGAGCACAGATACGCAGTATTTT. Protein: CSVGDRSTDTQYF.